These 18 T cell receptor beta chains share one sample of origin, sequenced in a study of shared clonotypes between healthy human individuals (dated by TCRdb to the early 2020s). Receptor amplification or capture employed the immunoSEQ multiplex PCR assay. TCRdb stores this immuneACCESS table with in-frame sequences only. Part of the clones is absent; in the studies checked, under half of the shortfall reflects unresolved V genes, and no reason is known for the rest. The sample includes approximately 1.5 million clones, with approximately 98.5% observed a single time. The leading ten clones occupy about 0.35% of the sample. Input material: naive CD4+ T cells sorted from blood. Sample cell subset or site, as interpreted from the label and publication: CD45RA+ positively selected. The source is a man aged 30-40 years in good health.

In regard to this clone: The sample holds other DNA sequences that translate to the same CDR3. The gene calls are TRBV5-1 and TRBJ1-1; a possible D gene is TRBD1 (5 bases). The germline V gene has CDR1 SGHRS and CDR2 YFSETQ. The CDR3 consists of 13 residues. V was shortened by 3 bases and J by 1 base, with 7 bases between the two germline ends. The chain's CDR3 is CASSSGQNTEAFF. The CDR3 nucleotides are TGCGCCAGCAGCTCTGGACAGAACACTGAAGCTTTCTTT. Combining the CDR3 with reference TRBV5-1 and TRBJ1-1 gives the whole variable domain KAGVTQTPRYLIKTRGQQVTLSCSPISGHRSVSWYQQTPGQGLQFLFEYFSETQRNKGNFPGRFSGRQFSNSRSEMNVSTLELGDSALYLCASSSGQNTEAFFGQGTRLTVV.

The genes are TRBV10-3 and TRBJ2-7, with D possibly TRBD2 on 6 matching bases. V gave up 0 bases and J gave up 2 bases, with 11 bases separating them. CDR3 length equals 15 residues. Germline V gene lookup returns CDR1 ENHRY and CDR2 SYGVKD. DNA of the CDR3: TGTGCCATCAGTGAGTCCCCTAGCGACCCCTACGAGCAGTACTTC. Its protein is CAISESPSDPYEQYF.

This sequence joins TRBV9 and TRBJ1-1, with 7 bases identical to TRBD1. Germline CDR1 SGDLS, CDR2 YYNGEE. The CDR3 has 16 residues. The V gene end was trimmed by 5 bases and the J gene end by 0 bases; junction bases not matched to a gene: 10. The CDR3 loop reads CASRKNPGGMNTEAFF. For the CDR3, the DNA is TGTGCCAGCAGGAAGAATCCAGGGGGAATGAACACTGAAGCTTTCTTT.

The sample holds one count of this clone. CDR3 in DNA: TGTGCCAGCAGCTTGGAGGGGGCGCTTGGCTACACCTTC. Protein sequence: CASSLEGALGYTF. The genes are TRBV5-6 and TRBJ1-2, with 7 positions matching TRBD1. The CDR3 runs 13 residues. The ends lost 0 bases at V and 7 bases at J; junction bases unmatched: 3. The germline V gene has CDR1 SGHDT and CDR2 YYEEEE.

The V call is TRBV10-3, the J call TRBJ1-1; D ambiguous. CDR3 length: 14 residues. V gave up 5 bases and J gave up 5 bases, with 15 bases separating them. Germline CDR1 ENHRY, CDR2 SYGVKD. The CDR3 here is CAISLEGEQTEAFF. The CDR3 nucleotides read TGTGCCATCAGTTTGGAGGGAGAACAGACTGAAGCTTTCTTT.

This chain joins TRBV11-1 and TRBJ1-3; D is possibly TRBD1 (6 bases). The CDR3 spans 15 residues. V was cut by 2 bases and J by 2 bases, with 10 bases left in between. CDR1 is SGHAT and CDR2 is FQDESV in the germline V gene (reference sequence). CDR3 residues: CASSLSWTAGNTIYF. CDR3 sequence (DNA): TGTGCCAGCAGCTTATCGTGGACAGCTGGAAACACCATATATTTT.

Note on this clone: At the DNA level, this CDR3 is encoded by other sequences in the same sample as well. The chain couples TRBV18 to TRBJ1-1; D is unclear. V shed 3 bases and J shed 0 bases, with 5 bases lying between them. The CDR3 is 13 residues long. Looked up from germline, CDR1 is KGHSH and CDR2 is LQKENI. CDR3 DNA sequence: TGTGCCAGCTCACCGGGAGTGAACACTGAAGCTTTCTTT. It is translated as CASSPGVNTEAFF. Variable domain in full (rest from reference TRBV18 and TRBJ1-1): NAGVMQNPRHLVRRRGQEARLRCSPMKGHSHVYWYRQLPEEGLKFMVYLQKENIIDESGMPKERFSAEFPKEGPSILRIQQVVRGDSAAYFCASSPGVNTEAFFGQGTRLTVV.

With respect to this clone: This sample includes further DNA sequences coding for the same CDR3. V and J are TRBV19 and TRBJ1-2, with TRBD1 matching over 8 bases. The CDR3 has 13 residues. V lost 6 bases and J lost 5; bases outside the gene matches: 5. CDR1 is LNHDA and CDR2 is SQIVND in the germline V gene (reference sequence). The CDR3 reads CASSRDRGYGYTF. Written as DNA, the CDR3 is TGTGCCAGTAGCCGCGACAGGGGATATGGCTACACCTTC.

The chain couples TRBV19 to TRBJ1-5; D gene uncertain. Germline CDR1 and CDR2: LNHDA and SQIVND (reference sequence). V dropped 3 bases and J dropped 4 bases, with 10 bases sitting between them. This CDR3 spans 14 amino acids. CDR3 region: CASSIPTENQPQHF. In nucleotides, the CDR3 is TGTGCCAGTAGTATCCCCACAGAGAATCAGCCCCAGCATTTT.

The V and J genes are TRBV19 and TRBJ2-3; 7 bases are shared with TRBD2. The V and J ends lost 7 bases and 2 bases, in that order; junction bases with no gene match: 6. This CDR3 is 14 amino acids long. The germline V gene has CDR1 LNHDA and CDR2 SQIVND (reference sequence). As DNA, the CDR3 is TGTGCCAGTACCCGCGGGGGTATCACAGATACGCAGTATTTT. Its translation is CASTRGGITDTQYF.

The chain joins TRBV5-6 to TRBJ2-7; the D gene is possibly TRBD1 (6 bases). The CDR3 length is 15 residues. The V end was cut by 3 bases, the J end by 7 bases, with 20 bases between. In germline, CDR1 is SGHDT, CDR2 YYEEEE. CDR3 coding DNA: TGTGCCAGCAGCTCCACATCCCCCGAGACAGGAGAGCAGTACTTC. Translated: CASSSTSPETGEQYF.

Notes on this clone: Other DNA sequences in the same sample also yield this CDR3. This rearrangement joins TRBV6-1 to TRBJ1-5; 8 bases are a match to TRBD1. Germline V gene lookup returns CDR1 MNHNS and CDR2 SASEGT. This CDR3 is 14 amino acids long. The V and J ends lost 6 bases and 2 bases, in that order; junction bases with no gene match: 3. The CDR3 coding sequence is TGTGCCAGCAGCGCAGGGGGCGGCAATCAGCCCCAGCATTTT. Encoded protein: CASSAGGGNQPQHF.

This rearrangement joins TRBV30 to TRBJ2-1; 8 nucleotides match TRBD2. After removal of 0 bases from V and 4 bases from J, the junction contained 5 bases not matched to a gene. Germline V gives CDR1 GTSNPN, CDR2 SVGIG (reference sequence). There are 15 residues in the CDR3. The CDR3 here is CAWSVSSGYYNEQFF. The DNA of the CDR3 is TGTGCCTGGAGTGTTTCTAGCGGGTATTACAATGAGCAGTTCTTC.

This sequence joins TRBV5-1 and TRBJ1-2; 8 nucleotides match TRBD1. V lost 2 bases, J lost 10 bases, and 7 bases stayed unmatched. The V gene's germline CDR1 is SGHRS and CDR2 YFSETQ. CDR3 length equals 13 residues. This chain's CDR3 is CASSFGTGFVYTF. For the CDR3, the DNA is TGCGCCAGCAGCTTCGGGACAGGTTTTGTCTACACCTTC.

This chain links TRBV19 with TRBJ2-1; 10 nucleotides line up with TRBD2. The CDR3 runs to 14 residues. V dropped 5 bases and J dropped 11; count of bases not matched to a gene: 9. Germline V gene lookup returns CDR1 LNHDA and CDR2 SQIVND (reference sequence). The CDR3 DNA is TGTGCCAGTAGTCTCTCTAGCGGGAGTTGGAAGCAGTTCTTC. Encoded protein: CASSLSSGSWKQFF.

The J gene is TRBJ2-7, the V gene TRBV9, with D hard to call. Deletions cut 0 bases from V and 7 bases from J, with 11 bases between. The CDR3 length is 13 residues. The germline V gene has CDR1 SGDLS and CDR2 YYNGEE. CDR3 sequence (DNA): TGTGCCAGCAGCGTAGGCCTTTTGGAAGAGCAGTACTTC. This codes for CASSVGLLEEQYF.

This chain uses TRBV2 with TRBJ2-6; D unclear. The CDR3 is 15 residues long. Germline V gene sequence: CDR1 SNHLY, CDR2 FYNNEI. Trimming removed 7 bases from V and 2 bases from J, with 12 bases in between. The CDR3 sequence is CASNRLLPGANVLTF. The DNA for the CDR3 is TGTGCCAGCAACCGGCTCCTCCCTGGGGCCAACGTCCTGACTTTC.

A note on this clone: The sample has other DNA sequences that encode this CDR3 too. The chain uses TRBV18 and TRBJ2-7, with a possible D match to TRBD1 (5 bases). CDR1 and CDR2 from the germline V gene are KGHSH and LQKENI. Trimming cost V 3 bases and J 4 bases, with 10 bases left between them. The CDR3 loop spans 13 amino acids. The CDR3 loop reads CASSPEPGYEQYF. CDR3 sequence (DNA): TGTGCCAGCTCACCCGAACCAGGGTACGAGCAGTACTTC.